The 7 T cell receptor beta chains given below trace back to one sample, sequenced in a study of PD-L1 blockade in urothelial cancer. Method: immunoSEQ multiplex PCR; TCRdb's copy keeps in-frame clones and lacks some. Here the sample spans around 45,000 clones, 75% to 90% being singletons. Time point: pretreatment peripheral blood. The input for sequencing was PBMCs, taken around atezolizumab (anti-PD-L1) treatment. The receptors stem from a man in his fifties or sixties with urothelial cancer.

The chain couples TRBV6-1 to TRBJ2-7; 9 positions match TRBD1. CDR3 size: 14 residues. Germline V CDR1 and CDR2: MNHNS, SASEGT. J lost 4 bases, V lost 4 bases, and 5 bases had no gene match. The CDR3 sequence: CASSGLDRGYEQYF. CDR3 bases: TGTGCCAGCAGTGGCCTGGACAGGGGTTACGAGCAGTACTTC.

Here the CDR3 reads CASSRGLAGDTDTQYF. Here the CDR3 DNA reads TGCGCCAGCAGCAGGGGACTAGCGGGGGACACAGATACGCAGTATTTT. The gene calls are TRBV5-1 and TRBJ2-3, with 14 bases fitting TRBD2. The length of the CDR3 is 16 residues. The trim removed 4 bases at V and 2 bases at J, leaving 3 bases unmatched. In germline, CDR1 is SGHRS, CDR2 YFSETQ.

The chain has TRBV5-6 and TRBJ2-3, with a tentative D call TRBD2 (5 bases). Germline CDR1 and CDR2: SGHDT and YYEEEE. The CDR3 contains 15 residues. V gave up 3 bases and J gave up 6 bases, with 17 bases separating them. CDR3 amino acids: CASSYLAAYSDTQYF. The CDR3 DNA is TGTGCCAGCAGCTACCTAGCAGCGTACAGCGATACGCAGTATTTT.

The chain joins TRBV5-6 to TRBJ2-2; 9 positions match TRBD2. Looked up from germline, CDR1 is SGHDT and CDR2 is YYEEEE. CDR3 length: 16 residues. V trimming: 0 bases; J trimming: 6 bases; junction bases outside the gene matches: 6. CDR3 coding DNA: TGTGCCAGCAGCTTGGTTCCAGCGGGAGGAGCCGGGGAGCTGTTTTTT. Encoded protein: CASSLVPAGGAGELFF.

This clone was counted a single time. The CDR3 DNA sequence: TGTGCCAGCAGCCGCCTCGGGGGTATCGGTAGCAATCAGCCCCAGCATTTT. Translation gives CASSRLGGIGSNQPQHF. The chain uses TRBV2 and TRBJ1-5, with TRBD1 as a possible D gene (5 bases). From germline, CDR1 is SNHLY and CDR2 FYNNEI. V gave up 6 bases and J gave up 0 bases, with 18 bases separating them. This CDR3 comprises 17 residues. Looking up the rest from reference TRBV2 and TRBJ1-5 gives the full variable domain: EPEVTQTPSHQVTQMGQEVILRCVPISNHLYFYWYRQILGQKVEFLVSFYNNEISEKSEIFDDQFSVERPDGSNFTLKIRSTKLEDSAMYFCASSRLGGIGSNQPQHFGDGTRLSIL.

The chain recombines TRBV6-5 with TRBJ1-1, with unresolved D. CDR3 length equals 14 residues. Trimming cost V 6 bases and J 1 base, with 12 bases left between them. Per the germline V gene, CDR1 is MNHEY and CDR2 is SVGAGI. The CDR3: CASRAIDTNTEAFF. CDR3 DNA: TGTGCCAGCAGGGCGATCGACACGAACACTGAAGCTTTCTTT.

This chain links TRBV4-1 with TRBJ2-1, with TRBD2 matching over 10 bases. Unmatched junction bases numbered 2, after V lost 0 bases and J lost 9 bases. Germline loops: CDR1 MGHRA, CDR2 YSYEKL. The CDR3 covers 14 residues. CDR3 nucleotides: TGCGCCAGCAGCCAAGAGGGACTAGCGACTGAGCAGTTCTTC. It yields the protein CASSQEGLATEQFF.